This TCR beta chain was found in a study of T cell clusters in autoimmune cytopenias. Overall study findings and caveats: Primary autoimmune cytopenia patients appeared to lack physiological T cell clusters present in healthy donors.

Each sample's input was roughly 250 ng genomic DNA, 35,000 to 40,000 genome equivalents. One tube held mixed TRB-A and TRB-B primer pools for touch-down PCR. With the multiplex PCR reads reprocessed, TCRdb shows one record per CDR3 protein and no DNA. The sample yields some 730 distinct CDR3 sequences, of which the top ten take up about 24%. CDR1 is MNHEY and CDR2 is SVGEGT in the germline V gene. There are 15 residues in the CDR3. This clonotype is medium-sized by frequency. Its cognate antigen is unknown. The sample also formed part of further work on T cell repertoires in aging, cancer and after chemotherapy. In that study: Clear clonal overlap appeared across healthy donor samples taken over several months to years. About 8.8 million TCR reads were in the whole dataset.

V usage is TRBV6-2 or TRBV6-3 and J usage is TRBJ1-1; the TCRdb call, TRBD1, lacks DNA for checking. The origin of this receptor is a human donor in good health. The sequencing sample was made of peripheral blood. The CDR3: CASSYRTGRGTEAFF.